The clone carrying this TCR beta chain is medium-sized within its sample. The antigen remains undetermined. Time point described: sample taken at primary tumor resection. The study sequenced unsorted whole RNA from tumor, nontumor lung or frozen PBMC. This specimen comes from a study of spatial heterogeneity in lung cancer. The study's findings and limits: Estimates put coverage of tumor T cells roughly 7% for alpha and 13% for beta chains. Counts of expanded intratumoral alpha and beta TCRs tracked tumor mutation counts.

On each TCR cDNA molecule, a unique molecular identifier was present. TCRdb re-derived calls from the 5' RACE reads in MiXCR, one entry per CDR3 protein. The sample holds roughly 5,300 distinct CDR3 sequences, about 8.4% seen once. Germline values: CDR1 SGHTA, CDR2 FQGNSA. CDR3 length: 14 amino acids. After removal of 2 bases from V and 4 bases from J, the junction contained 0 bases not matched to a gene. The receptor was derived from a female donor with early-stage non-small cell lung cancer. The specimen was lung tumor tissue, collected at surgery. This chain links TRBV7-2 with TRBJ2-2, with 8 bases identical to TRBD2. The CDR3 sequence: CASSLLAGTGELFF. The CDR3 region has the DNA TGTGCCAGCAGCTTACTAGCGGGCACCGGGGAGCTGTTTTTT.